This T cell receptor (beta chain) was found in a study of blood T cell repertoires in COVID-19. For the study at large: Both acute and convalescent COVID-19 samples were obtained from the United States, Italy and Spain. T cells, B-cell-depleted T cells, or PBMCs supplied cDNA or gDNA.

In the original processing: Scientists estimated how many nucleated cells there were by amplifying reference gene primers. Repertoires were generated with immunoSEQ multiplex PCR, while TCRdb's copy carries only in-frame clones and drops some. V and J calls and clone size are as listed in that table; D and trimming were resolved from the DNA. The repertoire holds around 210,000 clones, with 84% as singletons. The length of the CDR3 is 14 residues. CDR1 is MDHEN and CDR2 is SYDVKM in the germline V gene. Trimming took 5 bases from V and 0 from J, leaving 9 bases between them. It was during active infection that Seattle patients were enrolled and then longitudinally followed.

Sequences were obtained from peripheral blood. The chain carries TRBV28 and TRBJ2-3; D might be TRBD2 (5 bases). The TCR was taken from an elderly woman with COVID-19, enrolled during active disease. CDR3 nucleotide sequence: TGTGCCAGCAGTGAGGGCTTCAGCACAGATACGCAGTATTTT. This codes for CASSEGFSTDTQYF.